These T cell receptor beta chains were read from a single sample in a study of CXCR3-negative and CXCR3-positive naive CD8 T cells. TCRdb re-called the 5' RACE reads and shows each CDR3 protein once, DNA omitted. This table holds about 50,000 distinct CDR3 sequences. What was sequenced was naive CXCR3+ CD8+ T cells from blood. The receptor set was obtained from a human donor in good health. Some clones in this sample may be carry-over from other donors' samples. Both conserved end residues are part of each CDR3.

j_call: TRBJ2-3; v_call: TRBV4-3; cdr3_aa: CASSQDNNAGRTTQYF
j_call: TRBJ2-1; v_call: TRBV7-7; cdr3_aa: CASSLDADYNEQFF
j_call: TRBJ2-3; v_call: TRBV20-1; cdr3_aa: CSARRDYTDTQYF
j_call: TRBJ1-1; v_call: TRBV7-9; cdr3_aa: CASSLWSTEAFF
j_call: TRBJ1-1; v_call: TRBV20-1; cdr3_aa: CSAWDRKNTEAFF
j_call: TRBJ1-5; v_call: TRBV7-9; cdr3_aa: CASSDPGHSNQPQHF
j_call: TRBJ1-1; v_call: TRBV4-3; cdr3_aa: CASSQPAPGTAFMNTEAFF
j_call: TRBJ2-2; v_call: TRBV29-1; cdr3_aa: CSVPGSGELFF
j_call: TRBJ2-1; v_call: TRBV6-5; cdr3_aa: CASAFFRDKGSEQFF
j_call: TRBJ2-7; v_call: TRBV19; cdr3_aa: CASNHGDLSYEQYF
j_call: TRBJ2-5; v_call: TRBV10-2; cdr3_aa: CASSEFEGPAQYF
j_call: TRBJ2-3; v_call: TRBV7-2; cdr3_aa: CATTTEGRATDTQYF
j_call: TRBJ2-2; v_call: TRBV6-5; cdr3_aa: CASTPVGEIYTGELFF
j_call: TRBJ2-1; v_call: TRBV6-2/TRBV6-3; cdr3_aa: CASSWGGGYEQFF
j_call: TRBJ1-2; v_call: TRBV28; cdr3_aa: CASSRGSYGYTF
j_call: TRBJ2-7; v_call: TRBV5-1; cdr3_aa: CASSLGDSTYEQYF
j_call: TRBJ1-2; v_call: TRBV4-3; cdr3_aa: CASSQDKGLGYGYTF
j_call: TRBJ1-1; v_call: TRBV12-3/TRBV12-4; cdr3_aa: CASSPDGRGTEAFF
j_call: TRBJ2-7; v_call: TRBV3-1; cdr3_aa: CASNPSWGHYEQYF
j_call: TRBJ1-1; v_call: TRBV7-3; cdr3_aa: CASTLQGANEAFF
j_call: TRBJ1-6; v_call: TRBV12-3/TRBV12-4; cdr3_aa: CASSQFGQSNSPLHF
j_call: TRBJ2-5; v_call: TRBV7-9; cdr3_aa: CASSLSRDYQETQYF
j_call: TRBJ2-1; v_call: TRBV20-1; cdr3_aa: CSATGTSVNEQFF
j_call: TRBJ1-2; v_call: TRBV20-1; cdr3_aa: CSARDPAGDGYTF
j_call: TRBJ1-2; v_call: TRBV4-3; cdr3_aa: CASSQDNFQKATNYGYTF
j_call: TRBJ2-2; v_call: TRBV24-1; cdr3_aa: CATSDLIGTENTGELFF
j_call: TRBJ2-6; v_call: TRBV29-1; cdr3_aa: CSVEGPGANVLTF
j_call: TRBJ1-6; v_call: TRBV4-3; cdr3_aa: CASSQDRWDADSPLHF
j_call: TRBJ2-3; v_call: TRBV29-1; cdr3_aa: CSVELWQGDTDTQYF
j_call: TRBJ1-1; v_call: TRBV10-1; cdr3_aa: CASSERDRAVWTEAFF
j_call: TRBJ1-2; v_call: TRBV6-6; cdr3_aa: CASSLIPRPADSKSYGYTF
j_call: TRBJ2-5; v_call: TRBV12-3/TRBV12-4; cdr3_aa: CASSHDVSETQYF
j_call: TRBJ2-7; v_call: TRBV28; cdr3_aa: CASSHRTSGAPSYEQYF
j_call: TRBJ1-2; v_call: TRBV6-5; cdr3_aa: CASSPRGLSYGYTF
j_call: TRBJ2-7; v_call: TRBV20-1; cdr3_aa: CSAREASGGIFVYEQYF
j_call: TRBJ2-1; v_call: TRBV14; cdr3_aa: CASSQGGEATYNEQFF
j_call: TRBJ2-2; v_call: TRBV10-2; cdr3_aa: CASIISGGDPGELFF
j_call: TRBJ1-3; v_call: TRBV18; cdr3_aa: CASSYEGNTIYF
j_call: TRBJ2-2; v_call: TRBV29-1; cdr3_aa: CSVVGQGDTGELFF
j_call: TRBJ2-1; v_call: TRBV25-1; cdr3_aa: CASSATSNNEQFF
j_call: TRBJ2-2; v_call: TRBV15; cdr3_aa: CATSPHTGELFF
j_call: TRBJ2-3; v_call: TRBV12-3/TRBV12-4; cdr3_aa: CASSLWGLTDTQYF
j_call: TRBJ1-5; v_call: TRBV27; cdr3_aa: CATGSSHQPQHF
j_call: TRBJ2-7; v_call: TRBV3-1; cdr3_aa: CASSQVPGQGRVHEQYF
j_call: TRBJ2-3; v_call: TRBV4-3; cdr3_aa: CASSQDRYEFATQYF
j_call: TRBJ2-1; v_call: TRBV7-9; cdr3_aa: CASSSTPGQGYNEQFF